This T cell receptor (beta chain) was recorded in a study of T-cell reconstitution after alpha-beta-depleted transplantation in children. Study results and caveats: Most T-cell counts and diversity one year after the transplant came from T cells that were newly produced.

Unique molecular identifiers were incorporated when the TCRbeta library was constructed. MiXCR, run by TCRdb on the PCR reads, gives a single entry per CDR3 protein. The sample has around 420,000 distinct CDR3 sequences; about 16% are singletons. V lost 7 bases to trimming and J lost 3 bases; unmatched junction nucleotides: 6. The CDR3 has 14 amino acids. Germline CDR1 reads SGHAT; CDR2 reads FQNNGV. This clonotype has just a few counts. The antigen is not known. The chain recombines TRBV11-2 with TRBJ2-5; 9 bases are shared with TRBD2. This TCR was sampled from a boy under three years old who had a stem cell transplant for Wiskott-Aldrich syndrome, so the T cells may come from the graft donor. Specimen: PBMCs, mostly from graft donor cells, collected 360 days after TCRalphabeta/CD19-depleted stem cell transplant. CDR3 region: CASNLAGRKETQYF. CDR3 bases: TGTGCCAGCAACCTAGCGGGGAGAAAAGAGACCCAGTACTTC.